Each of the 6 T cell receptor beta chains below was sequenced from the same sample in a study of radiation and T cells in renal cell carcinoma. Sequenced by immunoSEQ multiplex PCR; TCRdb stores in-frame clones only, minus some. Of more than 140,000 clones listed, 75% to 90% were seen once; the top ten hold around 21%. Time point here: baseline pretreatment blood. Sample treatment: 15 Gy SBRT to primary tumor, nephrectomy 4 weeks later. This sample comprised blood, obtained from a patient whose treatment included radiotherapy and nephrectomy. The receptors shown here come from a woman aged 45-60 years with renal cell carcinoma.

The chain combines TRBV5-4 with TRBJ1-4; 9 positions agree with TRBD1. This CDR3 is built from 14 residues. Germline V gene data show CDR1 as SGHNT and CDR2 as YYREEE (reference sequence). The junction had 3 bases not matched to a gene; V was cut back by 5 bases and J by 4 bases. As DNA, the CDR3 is TGTGCCAGCAGAATGACAGGGGGTAATGAAAAACTGTTTTTT. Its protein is CASRMTGGNEKLFF.

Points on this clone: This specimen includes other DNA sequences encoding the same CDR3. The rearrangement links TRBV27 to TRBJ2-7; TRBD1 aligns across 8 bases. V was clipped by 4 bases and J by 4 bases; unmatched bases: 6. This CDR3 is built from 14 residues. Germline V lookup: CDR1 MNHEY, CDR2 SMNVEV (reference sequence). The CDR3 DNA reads TGTGCCAGCAGTTCCCAGGGGGCTGGGTACGAGCAGTACTTC. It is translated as CASSSQGAGYEQYF.

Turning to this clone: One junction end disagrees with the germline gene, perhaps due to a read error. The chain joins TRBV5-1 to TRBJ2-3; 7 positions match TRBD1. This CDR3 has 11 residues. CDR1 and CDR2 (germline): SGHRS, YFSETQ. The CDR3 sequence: CASSPDRVWSF. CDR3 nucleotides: TGCGCCAGCAGCCCCGACAGGGTTTGGTCTTTT.

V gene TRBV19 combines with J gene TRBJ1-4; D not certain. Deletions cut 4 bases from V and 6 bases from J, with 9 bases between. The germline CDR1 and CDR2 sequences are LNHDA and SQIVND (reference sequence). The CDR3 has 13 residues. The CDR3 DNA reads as TGTGCCAGTAGTAAACAGTCGGATGAAAAACTGTTTTTT. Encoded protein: CASSKQSDEKLFF. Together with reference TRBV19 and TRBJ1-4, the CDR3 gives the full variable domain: DGGITQSPKYLFRKEGQNVTLSCEQNLNHDAMYWYRQDPGQGLRLIYYSQIVNDFQKGDIAEGYSVSREKKESFPLTVTSAQKNPTAFYLCASSKQSDEKLFFGSGTQLSVL.

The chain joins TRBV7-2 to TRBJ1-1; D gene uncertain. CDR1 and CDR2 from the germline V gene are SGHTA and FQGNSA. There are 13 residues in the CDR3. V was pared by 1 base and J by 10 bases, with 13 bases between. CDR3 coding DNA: TGTGCCAGCAGCTTAGGCCAGAGGAGACGAGCTTTCTTT. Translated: CASSLGQRRRAFF. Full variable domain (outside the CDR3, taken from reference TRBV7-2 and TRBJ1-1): GAGVSQSPSNKVTEKGKDVELRCDPISGHTALYWYRQSLGQGLEFLIYFQGNSAPDKSGLPSDRFSAERTGGSVSTLTIQRTQQEDSAVYLCASSLGQRRRAFFGQGTRLTVV.

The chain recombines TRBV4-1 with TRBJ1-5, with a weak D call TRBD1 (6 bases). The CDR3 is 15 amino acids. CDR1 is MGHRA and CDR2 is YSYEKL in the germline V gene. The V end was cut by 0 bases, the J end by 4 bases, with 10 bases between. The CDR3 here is CASSQDGQYNQPQHF. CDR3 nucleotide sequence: TGCGCCAGCAGCCAAGATGGACAGTATAATCAGCCCCAGCATTTT.